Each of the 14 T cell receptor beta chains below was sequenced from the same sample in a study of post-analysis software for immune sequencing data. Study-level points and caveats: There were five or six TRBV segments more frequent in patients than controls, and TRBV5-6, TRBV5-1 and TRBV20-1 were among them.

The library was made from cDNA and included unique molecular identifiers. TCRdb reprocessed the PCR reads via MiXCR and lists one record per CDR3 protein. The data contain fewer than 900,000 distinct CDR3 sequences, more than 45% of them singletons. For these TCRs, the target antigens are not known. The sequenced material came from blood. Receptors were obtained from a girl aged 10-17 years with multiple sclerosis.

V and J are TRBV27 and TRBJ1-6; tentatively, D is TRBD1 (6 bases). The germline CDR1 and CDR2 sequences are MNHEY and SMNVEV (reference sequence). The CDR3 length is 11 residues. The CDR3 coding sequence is TGTGCGACGGGGGGGCGGTCACCCCTCCACTTT. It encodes CATGGRSPLHF.

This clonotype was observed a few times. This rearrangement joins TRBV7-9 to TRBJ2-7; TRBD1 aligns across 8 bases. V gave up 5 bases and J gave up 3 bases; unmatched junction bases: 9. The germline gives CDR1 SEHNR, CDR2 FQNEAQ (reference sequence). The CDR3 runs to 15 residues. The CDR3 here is CASSQAAGGYYEQYF. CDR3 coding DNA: TGTGCCAGCAGCCAGGCGGCAGGGGGCTACTACGAGCAGTACTTC. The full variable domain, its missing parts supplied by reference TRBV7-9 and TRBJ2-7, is DTGVSQNPRHKITKRGQNVTFRCDPISEHNRLYWYRQTLGQGPEFLTYFQNEAQLEKSRLLSDRFSAERPKGSFSTLEIQRTEQGDSAMYLCASSQAAGGYYEQYFGPGTRLTVT.

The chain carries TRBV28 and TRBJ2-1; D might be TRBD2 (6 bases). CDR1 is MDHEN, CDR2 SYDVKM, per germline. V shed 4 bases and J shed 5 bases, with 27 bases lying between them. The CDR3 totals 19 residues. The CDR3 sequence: CASSYSNYLAGRRHNEQFF. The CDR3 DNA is TGTGCCAGCAGTTACTCCAACTATCTTGCGGGAAGACGTCACAATGAGCAGTTCTTC.

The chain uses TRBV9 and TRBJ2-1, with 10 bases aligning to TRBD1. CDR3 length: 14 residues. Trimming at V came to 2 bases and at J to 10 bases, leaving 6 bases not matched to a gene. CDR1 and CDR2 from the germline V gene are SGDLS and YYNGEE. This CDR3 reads CASSVRDRGREQFF. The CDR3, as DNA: TGTGCCAGCAGCGTTAGGGACAGGGGTCGGGAGCAGTTCTTC.

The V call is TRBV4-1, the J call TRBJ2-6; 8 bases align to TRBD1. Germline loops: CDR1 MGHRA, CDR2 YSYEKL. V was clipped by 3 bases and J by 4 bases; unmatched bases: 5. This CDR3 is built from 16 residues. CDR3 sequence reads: CASSQPTGAGANVLTF. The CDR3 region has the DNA TGCGCCAGCAGCCAGCCGACAGGGGCGGGGGCCAACGTCCTGACTTTC.

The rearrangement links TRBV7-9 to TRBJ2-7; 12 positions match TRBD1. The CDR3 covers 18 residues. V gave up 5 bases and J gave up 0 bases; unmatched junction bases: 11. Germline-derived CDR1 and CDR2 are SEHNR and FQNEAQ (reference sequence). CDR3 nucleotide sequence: TGTGCCAGCAGCCAGATATCTGGGACAGGGGGCGCCTCCTACGAGCAGTACTTC. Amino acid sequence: CASSQISGTGGASYEQYF.

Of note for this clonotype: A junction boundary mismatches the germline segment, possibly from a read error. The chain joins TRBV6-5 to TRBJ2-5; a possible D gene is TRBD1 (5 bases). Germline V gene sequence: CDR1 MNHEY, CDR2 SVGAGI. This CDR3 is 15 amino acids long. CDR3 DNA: TGTGTCAGCAGTTACTCTTCAGGGTCAATTGGGGCCCAGTACTTC. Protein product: CVSSYSSGSIGAQYF.

This CDR3 reads CAWSVPGASTDTQYF. The CDR3 DNA is TGTGCCTGGAGTGTACCGGGCGCGAGCACAGATACGCAGTATTTT. The gene calls are TRBV30 and TRBJ2-3; D is ambiguous. Trimming took 0 bases from V and 0 from J, leaving 10 bases between them. The V gene's germline CDR1 is GTSNPN and CDR2 SVGIG (reference sequence). This CDR3 contains 15 residues. Together with reference TRBV30 and TRBJ2-3, the CDR3 gives the full variable domain: SQTIHQWPATLVQPVGSPLSLECTVEGTSNPNLYWYRQAAGRGLQLLFYSVGIGQISSEVPQNLSASRPQDRQFILSSKKLLLSDSGFYLCAWSVPGASTDTQYFGPGTRLTVL.

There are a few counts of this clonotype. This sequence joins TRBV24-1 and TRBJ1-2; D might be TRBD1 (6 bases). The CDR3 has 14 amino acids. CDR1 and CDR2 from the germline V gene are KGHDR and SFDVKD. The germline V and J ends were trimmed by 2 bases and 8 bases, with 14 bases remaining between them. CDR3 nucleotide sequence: TGTGCCACCAGTGATTCGGACAGCTATTTGGGCTACACCTTC. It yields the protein CATSDSDSYLGYTF.

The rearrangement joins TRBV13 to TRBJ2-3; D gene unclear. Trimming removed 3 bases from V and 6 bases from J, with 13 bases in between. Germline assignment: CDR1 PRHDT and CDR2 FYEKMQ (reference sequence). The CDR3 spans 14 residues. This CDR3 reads CASSFNAVRDTQYF. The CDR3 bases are TGTGCCAGCAGCTTTAATGCGGTGAGGGATACGCAGTATTTT.

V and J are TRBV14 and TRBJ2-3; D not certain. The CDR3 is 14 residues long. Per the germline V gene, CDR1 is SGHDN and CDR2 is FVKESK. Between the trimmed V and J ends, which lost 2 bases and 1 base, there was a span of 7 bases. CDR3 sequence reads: CASSQLQGTDTQYF. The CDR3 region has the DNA TGTGCCAGCAGCCAACTTCAGGGCACAGATACGCAGTATTTT.

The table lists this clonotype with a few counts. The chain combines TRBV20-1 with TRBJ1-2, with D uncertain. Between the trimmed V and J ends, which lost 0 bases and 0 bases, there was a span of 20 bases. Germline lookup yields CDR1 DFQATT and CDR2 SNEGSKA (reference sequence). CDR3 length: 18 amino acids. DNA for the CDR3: TGCAGTGCTAGAGATTTGGGAGGCACTCTCGCTGCTAACTATGGCTACACCTTC. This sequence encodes CSARDLGGTLAANYGYTF.

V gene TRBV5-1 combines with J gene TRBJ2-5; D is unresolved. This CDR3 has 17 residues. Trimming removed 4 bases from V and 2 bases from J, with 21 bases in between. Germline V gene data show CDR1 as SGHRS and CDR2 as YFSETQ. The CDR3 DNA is TGCGCCAGCAGCCTGGCTACTCCCGACCTGACGCAAGAGACCCAGTACTTC. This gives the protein CASSLATPDLTQETQYF. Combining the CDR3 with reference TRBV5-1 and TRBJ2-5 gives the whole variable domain KAGVTQTPRYLIKTRGQQVTLSCSPISGHRSVSWYQQTPGQGLQFLFEYFSETQRNKGNFPGRFSGRQFSNSRSEMNVSTLELGDSALYLCASSLATPDLTQETQYFGPGTRLLVL.

DNA of the CDR3: TGCGCCAGCAGCCCCCGAGGGGGACTGATGAACGAGCGGTACTTC. Residues: CASSPRGGLMNERYF. The V and J genes are TRBV5-1 and TRBJ2-5; TRBD1 or TRBD2 may be the D gene (6 bases each). Germline V gene data show CDR1 as SGHRS and CDR2 as YFSETQ. The ends were cut back, 4 bases at V and 13 bases at J, with 26 bases in the middle. CDR3 length: 15 residues.